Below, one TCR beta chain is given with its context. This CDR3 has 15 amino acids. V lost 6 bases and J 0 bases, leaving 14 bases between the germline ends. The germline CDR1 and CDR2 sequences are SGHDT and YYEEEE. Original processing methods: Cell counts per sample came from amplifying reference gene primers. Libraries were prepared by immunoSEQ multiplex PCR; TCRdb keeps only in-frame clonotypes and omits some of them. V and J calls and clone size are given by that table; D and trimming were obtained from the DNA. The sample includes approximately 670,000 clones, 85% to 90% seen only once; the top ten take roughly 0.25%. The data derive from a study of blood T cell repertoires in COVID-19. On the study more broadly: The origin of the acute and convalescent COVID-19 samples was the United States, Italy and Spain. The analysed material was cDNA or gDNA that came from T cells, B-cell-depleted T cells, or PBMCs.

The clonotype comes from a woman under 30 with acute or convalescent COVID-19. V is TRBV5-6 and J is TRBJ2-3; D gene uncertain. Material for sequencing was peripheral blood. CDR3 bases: TGTGCCAGCACCTCCCTTGTGACTAGCACAGATACGCAGTATTTT. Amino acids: CASTSLVTSTDTQYF.